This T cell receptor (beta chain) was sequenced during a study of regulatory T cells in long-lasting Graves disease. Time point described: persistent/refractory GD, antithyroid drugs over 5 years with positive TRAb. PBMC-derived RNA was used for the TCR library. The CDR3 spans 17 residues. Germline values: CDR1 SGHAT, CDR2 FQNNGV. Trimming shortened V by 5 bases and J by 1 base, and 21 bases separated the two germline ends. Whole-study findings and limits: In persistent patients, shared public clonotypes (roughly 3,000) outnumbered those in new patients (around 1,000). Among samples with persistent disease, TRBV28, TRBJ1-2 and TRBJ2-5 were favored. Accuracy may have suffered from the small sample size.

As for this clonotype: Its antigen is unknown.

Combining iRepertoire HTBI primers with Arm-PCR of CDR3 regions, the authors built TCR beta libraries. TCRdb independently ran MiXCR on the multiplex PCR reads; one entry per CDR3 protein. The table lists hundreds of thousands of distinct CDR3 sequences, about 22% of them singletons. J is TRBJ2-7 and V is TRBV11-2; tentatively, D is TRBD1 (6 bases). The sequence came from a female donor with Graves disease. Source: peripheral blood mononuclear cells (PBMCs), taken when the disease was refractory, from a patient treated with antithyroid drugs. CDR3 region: CASSEHPNRVGSYEQYF. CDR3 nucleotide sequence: TGTGCCAGCAGCGAACATCCCAACAGGGTTGGGTCCTACGAGCAGTACTTC.